This TCR beta chain was retrieved from a study of blood T cells in healthy people across ages. This CDR3 has 14 amino acids. The V gene's germline CDR1 is MDHEN and CDR2 SYDVKM. Trimming removed 5 bases at V and 2 bases at J, with 11 bases between. Using a J-beta primer mix together with a sample-barcoded 5' primer, a second PCR was run for roughly 7 to 12 cycles. Each TCR beta cDNA got a 12-nucleotide random molecular identifier. A single record per CDR3 protein comes from TCRdb applying MiXCR to the 5' RACE reads. The sample records about 840,000 distinct CDR3 sequences, around 29% being singletons. Healthy Caucasians from Russia aged about 6 to 95 served as donors. The sample was also linked to a second study, of T cells of mothers and their children.

V is TRBV28 and J is TRBJ2-3; D is possibly TRBD1 (5 bases). Source material: blood. This TCR was recovered from a woman aged 40 to 55 in good health. The CDR3 is CASSLDSPTDTQYF. The DNA for the CDR3 is TGTGCCAGCAGTCTTGACAGCCCCACAGATACGCAGTATTTT.